Shown below are 8 T cell receptor beta chains from a single sample sequenced in a study of molecular identifiers for immune sequencing clone quantification. One entry per CDR3 protein results from TCRdb running MiXCR on the PCR reads. The sample holds approximately 550,000 distinct CDR3 sequences, around 21% seen once. Material for sequencing was naive CD8+ T cells from blood, with Jurkat cell RNA spiked in. Subset noted: FACS-sorted CD8+CD4-CCR7+CD45RA+ naive T cells. Receptors were obtained from a human donor in good health. Some libraries in this study had Jurkat cell RNA spiked in.

This clonotype was seen a handful of times. The chain carries TRBV6-5 and TRBJ2-5; no firm D call. The V and J ends lost 0 bases and 5 bases respectively, with 13 bases between them. Per germline, CDR1 MNHEY and CDR2 SVGAGI. CDR3 length: 15 amino acids. The CDR3 region is CASSYSDGRPETQYF. The CDR3 region has the DNA TGTGCCAGCAGTTACTCGGACGGGCGGCCCGAGACCCAGTACTTC.

This clonotype occurred many times. The rearrangement joins TRBV9 to TRBJ2-3; D may be TRBD2 (5 bases). The V gene lost 2 bases and the J gene lost 1 base, with 14 bases spanning the gap. Per the germline V gene, CDR1 is SGDLS and CDR2 is YYNGEE. The CDR3 contains 16 residues. The CDR3 DNA is TGTGCCAGCAGCGTGGGAGAGGGTGGACGCACAGATACGCAGTATTTT. Translating gives CASSVGEGGRTDTQYF.

This clonotype came up many times. The chain is built from TRBV30 and TRBJ2-3, with D tentatively TRBD1 (6 bases). The germline V gene encodes CDR1 GTSNPN and CDR2 SVGIG (reference sequence). Trimming cost V 3 bases and J 2 bases, with 18 bases left between them. The CDR3 is made up of 16 amino acids. Here the CDR3 reads CAWSPGVPSITDTQYF. Here the CDR3 DNA reads TGTGCCTGGAGCCCAGGGGTCCCGAGTATCACAGATACGCAGTATTTT.

This clonotype has at least ten counts. The CDR3 nucleotides are TGCAGCGTCCCGACAGGAAACACTGAAGCTTTCTTT. Amino acid sequence: CSVPTGNTEAFF. This chain connects TRBV29-1 to TRBJ1-1, with D tentatively TRBD1 (6 bases). Germline-derived CDR1 and CDR2 are SQVTM and ANQGSEA. Trimming left V 6 bases short and J 2 bases short, with 10 bases between. The CDR3 is 12 residues long. Filled out from reference TRBV29-1 and TRBJ1-1, the complete variable domain reads SAVISQKPSRDICQRGTSLTIQCQVDSQVTMMFWYRQQPGQSLTLIATANQGSEATYESGFVIDKFPISRPNLTFSTLTVSNMSPEDSSIYLCSVPTGNTEAFFGQGTRLTVV.

This clonotype has a handful of counts. This chain links TRBV19 with TRBJ2-3; 7 bases line up with TRBD1. The CDR3 totals 14 residues. V dropped 7 bases and J dropped 2; count of bases not matched to a gene: 6. Germline-derived CDR1 and CDR2 are LNHDA and SQIVND (reference sequence). The CDR3 spells CASNGDRVTDTQYF. The CDR3 coding sequence is TGTGCCAGTAACGGAGACAGGGTCACAGATACGCAGTATTTT.

There are many counts of this clonotype. V usage is TRBV7-6 and J usage is TRBJ2-3; D is uncertain. This CDR3 has 16 residues. Germline CDR1 is SGHVS and CDR2 is FNYEAQ. V lost 5 bases to trimming and J lost 4 bases, with 19 bases between them. For the CDR3, the DNA is TGTGCCAGCAGCCCGTCAGTGAGCTATCGGGCAGATACGCAGTATTTT. Amino acids: CASSPSVSYRADTQYF.

This clonotype has a count of ten or more. The V and J genes are TRBV7-2 and TRBJ1-1; 7 bases agree with TRBD1. With V trimmed by 5 bases and J by 4 bases, 10 bases remained unmatched. The CDR3 is 15 amino acids. The germline CDR1 and CDR2 sequences are SGHTA and FQGNSA. The CDR3 sequence: CASSPGTVLFTEAFF. CDR3 sequence (DNA): TGTGCCAGCAGCCCCGGGACAGTTTTGTTCACTGAAGCTTTCTTT.

This clonotype turned up a few times. V is TRBV19 and J is TRBJ2-1; the match to TRBD2 covers 11 bases. Germline-derived CDR1 and CDR2 are LNHDA and SQIVND (reference sequence). The length of the CDR3 is 14 residues. V was clipped by 10 bases and J by 9 bases; unmatched bases: 11. The DNA of the CDR3 is TGTGCCACCAAAGTTAGCGGGAGGGCCGCTGAGCAGTTCTTC. It encodes CATKVSGRAAEQFF.